This T cell receptor beta chain was observed in a study of OX40 agonist ivuxolimab in advanced cancers. On the study more broadly: A mean age of around 63 years, range about 23 to 90, was recorded, and roughly 80% were male.

TCRdb's table, derived via immunoSEQ multiplex PCR, lists solely in-frame clones and lacks some. The sample records about 59,000 clones, 75% to 90% being singletons. Sample: CD4+ or CD8+ T cells sorted from blood, taken in a trial of the OX40 agonist ivuxolimab. The origin of this receptor is an adult with an advanced solid tumor such as melanoma, head and neck, liver or kidney cancer.

DNA of the CDR3: TGTGCCTGGATGGGGAGGGCGGGAAACACCATATATTTT. Translating gives CAWMGRAGNTIYF. The chain recombines TRBV30 with TRBJ1-3; D ambiguous. The CDR3 extends over 13 amino acids. Germline CDR1 is GTSNPN and CDR2 is SVGIG (reference sequence). V was clipped by 4 bases and J by 4 bases, with 11 bases between them.